The present entry profiles one T cell receptor (beta chain) with its context. The sample originates from a study of CD8 T cells in Susac syndrome. RNA amounts of about 0.5 to 1 ug underwent reverse transcription with random hexamers. TCRdb itself ran the immunoSEQ multiplex PCR reads through MiXCR, one entry per CDR3 protein. The sample records about 210,000 distinct CDR3 sequences, around 96% being singletons. V gave up 1 base and J gave up 0 bases, with 7 bases separating them. Per germline, CDR1 MGHRA and CDR2 YSYEKL. CDR3 length: 15 residues. In contrast to the negatively isolated CD8+ and CD4+ T cells, TEMRA cells were FACS-enriched.

The source is a human donor with multiple sclerosis. Material for sequencing was CD4+ T cells from PBMCs. The rearrangement uses TRBV4-1 and TRBJ2-1; D not certain. The CDR3 DNA reads TGCGCCAGCAGCCAAGGGCTCCTCTCCTACAATGAGCAGTTCTTC. Its translation: CASSQGLLSYNEQFF.